The T cell receptor beta chain described here comes from a study of shared clonotypes between healthy human individuals. Data came from immunoSEQ multiplex PCR; TCRdb stores just in-frame clones and leaves some out. Of nearly 1,000,000 clones in the sample, 70% to 85% were seen once. The CDR3 totals 11 residues. Per germline, CDR1 GTSNPN and CDR2 SVGIG (reference sequence). Trimming took off 2 bases at V and 5 bases at J, with 6 bases between the two ends. This clone occurred once. The V call is TRBV30, the J call TRBJ2-5; D call uncertain. The TCR sequence derives from a man between 18 and 35 years old in good health. Sample: memory CD4+ T cells sorted from blood. Subset here: CD45RA-negative fraction. CDR3 amino acids: CAWSLLETQYF. The CDR3 DNA reads as TGTGCCTGGAGTTTATTGGAGACCCAGTACTTC.